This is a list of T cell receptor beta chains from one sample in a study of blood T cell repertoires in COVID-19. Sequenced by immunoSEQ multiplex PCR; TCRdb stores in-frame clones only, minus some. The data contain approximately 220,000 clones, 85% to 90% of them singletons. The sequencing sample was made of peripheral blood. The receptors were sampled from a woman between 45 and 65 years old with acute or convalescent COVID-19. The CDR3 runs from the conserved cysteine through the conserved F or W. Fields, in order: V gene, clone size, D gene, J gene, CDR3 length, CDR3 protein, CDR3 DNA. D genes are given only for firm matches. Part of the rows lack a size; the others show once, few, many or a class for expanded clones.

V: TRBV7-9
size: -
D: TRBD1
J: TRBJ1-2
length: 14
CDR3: CASSRMGQPYGYTF
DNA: TGTGCCAGCAGCCGTATGGGACAGCCGTATGGCTACACCTTC

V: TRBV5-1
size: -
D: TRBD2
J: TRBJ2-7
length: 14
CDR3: CASSSGLAGGEQYF
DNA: TGCGCCAGCAGCAGCGGACTAGCGGGAGGCGAGCAGTACTTC

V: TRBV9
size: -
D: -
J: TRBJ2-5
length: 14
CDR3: CASSVEGVGETQYF
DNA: TGTGCCAGCAGCGTCGAGGGGGTAGGAGAGACCCAGTACTTC

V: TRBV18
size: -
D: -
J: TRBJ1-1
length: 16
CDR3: CASSPLIDSSNTEAFF
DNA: TGTGCCAGCTCACCACTGATCGACTCCTCGAACACTGAAGCTTTCTTT

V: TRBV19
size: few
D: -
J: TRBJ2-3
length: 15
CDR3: CASSIGGRGTDTQYF
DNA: TGTGCCAGTAGTATAGGGGGCAGGGGCACAGATACGCAGTATTTT

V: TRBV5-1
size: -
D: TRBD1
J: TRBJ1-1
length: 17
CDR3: CASSPRRPQGASTEAFF
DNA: TGCGCCAGCAGCCCACGGCGTCCGCAGGGGGCGAGCACTGAAGCTTTCTTT

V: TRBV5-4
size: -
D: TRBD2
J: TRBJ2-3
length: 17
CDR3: CASSLTGTSGRTDTQYF
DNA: TGTGCCAGCAGCCTGACCGGGACTAGCGGGAGGACAGATACGCAGTATTTT

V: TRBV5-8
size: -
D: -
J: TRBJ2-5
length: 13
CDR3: CASSRRPGETQYF
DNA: TGTGCCAGCAGCCGAAGGCCAGGGGAGACCCAGTACTTC

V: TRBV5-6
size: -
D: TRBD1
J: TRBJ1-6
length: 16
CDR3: CASSPGTARRNSPLHF
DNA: TGTGCCAGCAGCCCTGGGACAGCCCGAAGAAATTCACCCCTCCACTTT

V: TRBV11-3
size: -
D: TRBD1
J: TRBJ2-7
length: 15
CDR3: CASSPPRTGDYEQYF
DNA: TGTGCCAGCAGCCCACCGAGGACAGGGGATTACGAGCAGTACTTC

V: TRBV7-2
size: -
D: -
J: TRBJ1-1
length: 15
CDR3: CASSFSQGQYNEAFF
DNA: TGTGCCAGCAGCTTCTCCCAAGGACAGTACAATGAAGCTTTCTTT

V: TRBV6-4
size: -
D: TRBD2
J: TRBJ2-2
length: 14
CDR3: CASSGTSFPGELFF
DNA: TGTGCCAGCAGCGGGACTAGTTTTCCCGGGGAGCTGTTTTTT

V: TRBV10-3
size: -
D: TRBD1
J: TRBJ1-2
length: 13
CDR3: CATSRDREYGYTF
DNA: TGTGCCACCAGCCGGGACAGGGAATATGGCTACACCTTC

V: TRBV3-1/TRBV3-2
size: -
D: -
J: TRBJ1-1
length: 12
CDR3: CASSQEFREAFF
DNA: TGTGCCAGCAGCCAAGAGTTTCGTGAAGCTTTCTTT

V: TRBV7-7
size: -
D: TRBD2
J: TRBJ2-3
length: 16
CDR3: CASSSGTSGDTDTQYF
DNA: TGTGCCAGCAGCTCCGGGACTAGCGGGGACACAGATACGCAGTATTTT

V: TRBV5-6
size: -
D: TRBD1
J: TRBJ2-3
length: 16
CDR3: CASSPNPGQGADTQYF
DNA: TGTGCCAGCAGCCCTAACCCCGGGCAGGGGGCTGATACGCAGTATTTT

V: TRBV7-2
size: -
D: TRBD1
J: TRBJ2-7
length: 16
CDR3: CASSFPGQGSPYEQYF
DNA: TGTGCCAGCAGTTTTCCGGGACAGGGGTCTCCCTACGAGCAGTACTTC

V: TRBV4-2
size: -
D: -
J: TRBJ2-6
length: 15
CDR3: CASSHYYSGANVLTF
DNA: TGTGCCAGCAGCCATTACTACTCTGGGGCCAACGTCCTGACTTTC

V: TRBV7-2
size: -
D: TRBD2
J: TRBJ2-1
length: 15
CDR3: CASSLTSGRYNEQFF
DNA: TGTGCCAGCAGCTTAACAAGCGGGAGGTATAATGAGCAGTTCTTC

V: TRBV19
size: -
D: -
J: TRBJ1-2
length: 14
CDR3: CAYNYRRKNYGYTF
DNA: TGTGCCTACAACTATAGACGGAAAAACTATGGCTACACCTTC

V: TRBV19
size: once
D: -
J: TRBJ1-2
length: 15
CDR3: CASSIDLGRSYGYTF
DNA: TGTGCCAGTAGTATAGATCTAGGCAGATCCTATGGCTACACCTTC

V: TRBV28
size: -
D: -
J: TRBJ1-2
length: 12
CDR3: CASSLVQYGYTF
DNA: TGTGCCAGCAGTTTAGTGCAGTATGGCTACACCTTC

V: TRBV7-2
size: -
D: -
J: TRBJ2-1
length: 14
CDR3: CASSLPPGGNEQFF
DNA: TGTGCCAGCAGCTTACCCCCTGGGGGGAATGAGCAGTTCTTC

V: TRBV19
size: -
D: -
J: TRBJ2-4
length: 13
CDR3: CASSPMAKNIQYF
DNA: TGTGCCAGTAGTCCTATGGCCAAAAACATTCAGTACTTC

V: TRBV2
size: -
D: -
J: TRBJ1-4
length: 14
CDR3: CASSDGQPVQGLFF
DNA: TGTGCCAGCAGCGACGGACAGCCCGTTCAAGGACTGTTTTTT

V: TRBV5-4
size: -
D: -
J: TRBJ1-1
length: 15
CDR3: CASSLKTVRLTEAFF
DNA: TGTGCCAGCAGCCTCAAAACAGTAAGGCTCACTGAAGCTTTCTTT

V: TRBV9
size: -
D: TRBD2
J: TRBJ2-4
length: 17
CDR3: CASSVEASGRSKNIQYF
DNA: TGTGCCAGCAGCGTAGAGGCTAGCGGGAGGTCCAAAAACATTCAGTACTTC

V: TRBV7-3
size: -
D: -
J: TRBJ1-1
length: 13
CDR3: CASSLHLNTEAFF
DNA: TGTGCCAGCAGCTTGCACTTGAACACTGAAGCTTTCTTT

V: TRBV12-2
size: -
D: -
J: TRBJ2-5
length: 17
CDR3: CASRFNGSLDREETQYF
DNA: TGTGCAAGTCGCTTTAACGGTTCGCTGGACAGGGAAGAGACCCAGTACTTC

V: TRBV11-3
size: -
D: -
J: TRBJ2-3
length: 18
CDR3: CASSLDLLAEPLTDTQYF
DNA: TGTGCCAGCAGCTTAGATCTGTTGGCGGAGCCACTCACAGATACGCAGTATTTT

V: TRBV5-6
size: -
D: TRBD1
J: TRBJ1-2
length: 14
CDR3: CASSLGQPNYGYTF
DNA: TGTGCCAGCAGCCTGGGACAGCCTAACTATGGCTACACCTTC

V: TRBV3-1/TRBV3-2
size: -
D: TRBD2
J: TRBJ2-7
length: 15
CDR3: CASSLGLAGGNEQYF
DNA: TGTGCCAGCAGCCTCGGACTAGCGGGGGGCAACGAGCAGTACTTC

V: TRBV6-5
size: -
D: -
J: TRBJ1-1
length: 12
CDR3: CASHRGNTEAFF
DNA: TGTGCCAGCCACCGGGGGAACACTGAAGCTTTCTTT

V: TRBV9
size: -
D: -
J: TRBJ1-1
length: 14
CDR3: CASTSMTANTEAFF
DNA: TGTGCCAGCACCTCCATGACAGCGAACACTGAAGCTTTCTTT

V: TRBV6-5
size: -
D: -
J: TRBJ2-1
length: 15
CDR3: CASRTQRRSYNEQFF
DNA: TGTGCCAGCAGAACGCAGAGGCGGTCCTACAATGAGCAGTTCTTC

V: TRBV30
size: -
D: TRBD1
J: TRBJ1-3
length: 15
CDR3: CALSDRAVSGNTIYF
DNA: TGTGCCTTATCTGACAGGGCCGTCTCTGGAAACACCATATATTTT

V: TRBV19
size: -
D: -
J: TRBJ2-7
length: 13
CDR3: CASSIDAGYEQYF
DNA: TGTGCCAGTAGTATAGATGCGGGGTACGAGCAGTACTTC

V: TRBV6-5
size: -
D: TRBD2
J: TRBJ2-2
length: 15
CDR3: CASSLTSGEVGELFF
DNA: TGTGCCAGCAGTTTGACTAGCGGGGAGGTCGGGGAGCTGTTTTTT

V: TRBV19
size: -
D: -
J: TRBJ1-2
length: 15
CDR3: CASSIVAGQNYGYTF
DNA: TGTGCCAGTAGTATAGTAGCGGGGCAGAACTATGGCTACACCTTC

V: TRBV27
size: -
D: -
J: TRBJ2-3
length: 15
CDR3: CASSPRAHTTDTQYF
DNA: TGTGCCAGCAGCCCCAGGGCCCACACCACAGATACGCAGTATTTT

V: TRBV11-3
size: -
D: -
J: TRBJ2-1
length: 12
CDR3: CASSRGGQPQFF
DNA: TGTGCCAGCAGCCGGGGGGGACAGCCTCAGTTCTTC

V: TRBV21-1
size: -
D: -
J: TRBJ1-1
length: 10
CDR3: CASPGTEAFF
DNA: TGTGCCAGCCCCGGGACTGAAGCTTTCTTT

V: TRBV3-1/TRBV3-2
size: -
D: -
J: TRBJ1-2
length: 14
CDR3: CASSQGDWSYGYTF
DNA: TGTGCCAGCAGCCAGGGGGACTGGAGTTATGGCTACACCTTC

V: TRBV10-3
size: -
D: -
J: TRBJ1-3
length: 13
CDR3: CAISDQGGDTIYF
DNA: TGTGCCATCAGTGACCAGGGTGGGGACACCATATATTTT

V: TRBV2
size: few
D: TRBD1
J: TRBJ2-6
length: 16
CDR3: CASRGTENSGANVLTF
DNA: TGTGCCAGCAGGGGGACAGAGAACTCTGGGGCCAACGTCCTGACTTTC

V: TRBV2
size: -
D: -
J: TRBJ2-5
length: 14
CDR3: CASSEQRDQETQYF
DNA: TGTGCCAGCAGTGAGCAGCGGGACCAAGAGACCCAGTACTTC